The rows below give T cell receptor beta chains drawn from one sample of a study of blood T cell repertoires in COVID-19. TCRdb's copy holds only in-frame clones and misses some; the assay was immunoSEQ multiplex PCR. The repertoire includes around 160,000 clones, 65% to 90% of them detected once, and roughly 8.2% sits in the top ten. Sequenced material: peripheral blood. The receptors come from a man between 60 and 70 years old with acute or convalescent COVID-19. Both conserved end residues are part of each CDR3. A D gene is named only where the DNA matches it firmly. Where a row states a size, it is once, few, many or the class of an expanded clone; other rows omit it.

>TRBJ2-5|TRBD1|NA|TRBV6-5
CASSDGQGTGETQYF
TGTGCCAGCAGCGACGGACAGGGGACGGGGGAGACCCAGTACTTC
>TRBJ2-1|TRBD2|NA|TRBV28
CASSFGGYNEQFF
TGTGCCAGCAGTTTCGGGGGGTACAATGAGCAGTTCTTC
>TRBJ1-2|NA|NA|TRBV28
CASSLRSAGGYTF
TGTGCCAGCAGTTTACGGTCCGCTGGTGGCTACACCTTC
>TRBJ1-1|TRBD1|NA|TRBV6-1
CASSEPGQGYTEAFF
TGTGCCAGCAGTGAACCGGGACAGGGGTACACTGAAGCTTTCTTT
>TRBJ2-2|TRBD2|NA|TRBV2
CATVGAGGGAELFF
TGTGCCACCGTGGGAGCGGGAGGTGGGGCGGAGCTGTTTTTT
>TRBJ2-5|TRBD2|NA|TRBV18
CASSPPGLADQTQYF
TGTGCCAGCTCACCACCGGGACTAGCGGACCAGACCCAGTACTTC
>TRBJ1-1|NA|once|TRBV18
CASSPDGQNTEAFF
TGTGCCAGCTCACCAGACGGACAGAACACTGAAGCTTTCTTT
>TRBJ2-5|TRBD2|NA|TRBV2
CASGSGEGETQYF
TGTGCCAGCGGTAGCGGGGAGGGAGAGACCCAGTACTTC
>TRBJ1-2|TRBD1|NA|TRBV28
CAGSSGTGALRGYGYTF
TGTGCCGGGTCCTCCGGGACAGGGGCGCTGAGGGGCTATGGCTACACCTTC
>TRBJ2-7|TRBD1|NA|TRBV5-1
CASSAPGQENEQYF
TGCGCCAGCAGCGCACCGGGACAGGAAAACGAGCAGTACTTC
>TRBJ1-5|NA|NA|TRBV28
CASSSVWSNQPQHF
TGTGCCAGCAGTTCGGTTTGGAGCAATCAGCCCCAGCATTTT